The clone carrying this T cell receptor beta chain has a count of ten or more. Trimming shortened V by 6 bases and J by 4 bases, and 15 bases separated the two germline ends. CDR1 is SNHLY, CDR2 FYNNEI, per germline. This CDR3 is built from 14 residues. TCRdb redid the calling of the PCR reads with MiXCR, one entry per CDR3 protein. The profile covers more than 250,000 distinct CDR3 sequences, with 20% to 25% appearing a single time and 0.81% taken by the ten largest. This sample is part of a study of molecular identifiers for immune sequencing clone quantification. The chain employs TRBV2 and TRBJ2-5; D call uncertain. This clonotype was sampled from a human donor in good health. Some libraries in this study had Jurkat cell RNA spiked in. The sequenced material came from naive CD8+ T cells from blood, with Jurkat cell RNA spiked in. Noted subset: FACS-sorted CD8+CD4-CCR7+CD45RA+ naive T cells. The CDR3 is CASSGRIKIETQYF. The CDR3 nucleotides read TGTGCCAGCAGCGGCCGAATAAAAATAGAGACCCAGTACTTC.